Listed here are 10 T cell receptor beta chains from one sample, sequenced in a study of blood T cells in healthy people across ages. PCR was performed a second time for roughly 7 to 11 cycles using a sample-barcoded 5' primer and a J-beta primer mix. TCRdb itself ran the 5' RACE reads through MiXCR, one entry per CDR3 protein. The table shows some 1.4 million distinct CDR3 sequences, with around 39% occurring only once. The sample consisted of blood. These receptors were taken from a woman under 30 in good health.

Turning to this clonotype: One end of the junction fails to match germline, which may point to a read error. The CDR3 loop reads CANSLGQEYNEQFF. CDR3 bases: TGCGCCAACAGCTTGGGCCAGGAGTACAATGAGCAGTTCTTC. V usage is TRBV5-1 and J usage is TRBJ2-1, with D hard to call. The CDR3 length is 14 residues. The V gene's germline CDR1 is SGHRS and CDR2 YFSETQ.

This clonotype was counted between two and nine times. The chain recombines TRBV6-5 with TRBJ2-3; D not certain. Germline values: CDR1 MNHEY, CDR2 SVGAGI. The CDR3 is made up of 15 amino acids. The germline V and J ends were trimmed by 3 bases and 2 bases, with 12 bases remaining between them. In DNA, the CDR3 is TGTGCCAGCAGTTATATCGGCGTCTCCACAGATACGCAGTATTTT. As protein: CASSYIGVSTDTQYF.

This clonotype has more than one count but fewer than ten. The J gene is TRBJ2-1, the V gene TRBV7-6; 13 nucleotides line up with TRBD2. Germline V CDR1 and CDR2: SGHVS, FNYEAQ. V lost 5 bases and J lost 8; bases outside the gene matches: 9. This CDR3 is 16 amino acids long. The chain's CDR3 is CASSNWTSGRRYEQFF. CDR3 nucleotides: TGTGCCAGCAGCAACTGGACTAGCGGGAGAAGGTATGAGCAGTTCTTC.

This clonotype was observed a handful of times. V gene TRBV12-3 or TRBV12-4 combines with J gene TRBJ2-1; perhaps TRBD2 as D (6 bases). The V gene lost 5 bases and the J gene lost 2 bases, with 19 bases spanning the gap. The CDR3 has 17 amino acids. The CDR3 loop reads CASSPFQSSGPYNEQFF. The CDR3 DNA sequence: TGTGCCAGCAGTCCATTCCAGAGTAGCGGACCCTACAATGAGCAGTTCTTC.

This chain uses TRBV6-5 with TRBJ2-1, with a weak D call TRBD2 (6 bases). Trimming shortened V by 2 bases and J by 6 bases, and 8 bases separated the two germline ends. CDR1 is MNHEY and CDR2 is SVGAGI in the germline V gene. The CDR3 covers 13 residues. CDR3 protein: CASSYGGINEQFF. The CDR3 region has the DNA TGTGCCAGCAGTTACGGAGGGATCAATGAGCAGTTCTTC.

This sequence joins TRBV12-3 or TRBV12-4 and TRBJ1-2, with D perhaps matching TRBD1 (6 bases). The CDR3 runs 15 residues. Trimming removed 5 bases from V and 0 bases from J, with 13 bases in between. CDR3 DNA: TGTGCCAGCAGTCGGGGGGCGCAGGCTAACTATGGCTACACCTTC. This gives the protein CASSRGAQANYGYTF.

The chain joins TRBV7-6 to TRBJ1-4, with D maybe TRBD1 (5 bases). V lost 1 base to trimming and J lost 3 bases, with 9 bases between them. This CDR3 has 15 amino acids. Germline lookup yields CDR1 SGHVS and CDR2 FNYEAQ. CDR3 sequence reads: CASSLEQAPNEKLFF. CDR3 sequence (DNA): TGTGCCAGCAGCTTAGAACAGGCTCCTAATGAAAAACTGTTTTTT.

The rearrangement uses TRBV15 and TRBJ2-3; TRBD1 aligns across 7 bases. The trim removed 7 bases at V and 2 bases at J, leaving 6 bases unmatched. This CDR3 has 14 residues. CDR1 and CDR2 (germline): LNHNV, YYDKDF (reference sequence). Here the CDR3 DNA reads TGTGCCACCACCAAGACAGGGCACACAGATACGCAGTATTTT. Translated: CATTKTGHTDTQYF.

The V gene is TRBV6-5, the J gene TRBJ2-3, with 8 bases matching TRBD2. This CDR3 has 15 amino acids. Germline CDR1 and CDR2: MNHEY and SVGAGI. Unmatched junction bases numbered 5, after V lost 0 bases and J lost 6 bases. The CDR3 coding sequence is TGTGCCAGCAGTTACTCGATCGGCGGGGGGGATACGCAGTATTTT. Amino acids: CASSYSIGGGDTQYF.

This chain joins TRBV20-1 and TRBJ2-5; TRBD2 matches at 14 bases. This CDR3 comprises 17 residues. The V segment lost 2 bases and the J segment 1 base; nucleotides outside the gene matches: 6. The germline V gene encodes CDR1 DFQATT and CDR2 SNEGSKA (reference sequence). CDR3 amino acids: CSARFRLAGGIQETQYF. The DNA for the CDR3 is TGCAGTGCTAGATTCCGACTAGCGGGAGGGATCCAAGAGACCCAGTACTTC.